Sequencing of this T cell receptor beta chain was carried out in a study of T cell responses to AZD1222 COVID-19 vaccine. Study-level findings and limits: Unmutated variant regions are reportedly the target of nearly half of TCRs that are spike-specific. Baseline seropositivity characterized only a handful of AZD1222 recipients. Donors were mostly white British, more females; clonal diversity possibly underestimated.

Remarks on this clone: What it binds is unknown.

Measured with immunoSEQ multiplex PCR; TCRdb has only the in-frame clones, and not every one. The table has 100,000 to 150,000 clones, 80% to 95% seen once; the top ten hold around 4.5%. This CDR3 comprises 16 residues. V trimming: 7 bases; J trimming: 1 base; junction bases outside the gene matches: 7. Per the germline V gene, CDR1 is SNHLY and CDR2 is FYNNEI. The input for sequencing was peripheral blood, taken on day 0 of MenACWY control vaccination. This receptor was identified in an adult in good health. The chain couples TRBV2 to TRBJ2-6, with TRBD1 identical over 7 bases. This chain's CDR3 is CASNVAGGSGANVLTF. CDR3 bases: TGTGCCAGCAACGTGGCAGGGGGTTCTGGGGCCAACGTCCTGACTTTC.